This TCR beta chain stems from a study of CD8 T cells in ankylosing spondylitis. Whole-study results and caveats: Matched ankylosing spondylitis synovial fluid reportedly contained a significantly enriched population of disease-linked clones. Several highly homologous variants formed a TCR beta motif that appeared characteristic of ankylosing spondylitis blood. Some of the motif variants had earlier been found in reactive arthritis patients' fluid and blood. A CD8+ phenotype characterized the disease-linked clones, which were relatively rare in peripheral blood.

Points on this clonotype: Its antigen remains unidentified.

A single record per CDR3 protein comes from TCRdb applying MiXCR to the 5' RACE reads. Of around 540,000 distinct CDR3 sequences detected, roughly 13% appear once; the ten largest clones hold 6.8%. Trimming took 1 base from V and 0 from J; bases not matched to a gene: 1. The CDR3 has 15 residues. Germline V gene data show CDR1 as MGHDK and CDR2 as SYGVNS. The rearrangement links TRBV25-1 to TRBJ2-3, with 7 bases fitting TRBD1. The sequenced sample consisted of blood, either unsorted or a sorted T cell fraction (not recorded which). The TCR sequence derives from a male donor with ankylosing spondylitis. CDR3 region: CASSESGGSTDTQYF. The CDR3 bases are TGTGCCAGCAGTGAATCAGGGGGAAGCACAGATACGCAGTATTTT.